A few counts support the clone carrying this TCR beta chain. Via MiXCR, TCRdb re-called the 5' RACE reads, giving one row per CDR3 protein. The table shows 300,000 or so distinct CDR3 sequences, with about 8.3% occurring only once. Germline CDR1 LNHNV, CDR2 YYDKDF (reference sequence). V was clipped by 8 bases and J by 7 bases, with 14 bases between them. The CDR3 has 13 amino acids. The data were taken from a study of T cells after yellow fever vaccination. The receptor was derived from a man between 18 and 35 years old who received the YFV17D yellow fever vaccine. The sample consisted of PBMCs, taken about 41 days after the first yellow fever vaccination. The rearrangement joins TRBV15 to TRBJ2-2; D may be TRBD2 (6 bases). In DNA, the CDR3 is TGTGCCACCGGCCGGAGGGGCGGCGGGGAGCTGTTTTTT. Protein: CATGRRGGGELFF.